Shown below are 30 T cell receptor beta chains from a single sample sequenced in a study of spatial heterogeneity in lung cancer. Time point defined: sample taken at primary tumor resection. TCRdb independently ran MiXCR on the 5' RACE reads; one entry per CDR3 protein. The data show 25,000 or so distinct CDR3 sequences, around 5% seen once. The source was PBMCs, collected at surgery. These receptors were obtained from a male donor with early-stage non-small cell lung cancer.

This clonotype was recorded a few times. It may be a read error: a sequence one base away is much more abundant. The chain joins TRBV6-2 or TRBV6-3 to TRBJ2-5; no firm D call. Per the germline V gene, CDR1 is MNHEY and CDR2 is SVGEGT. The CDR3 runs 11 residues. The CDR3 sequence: CATSYGETQYF. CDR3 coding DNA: TGTGCCACCAGTTACGGGGAGACCCAGTACTTC.

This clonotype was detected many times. The DNA of the CDR3 is TGTGCCAGCAGTTCACCCCGAGGAGGGGCCCGGAACACTGAAGCTTTCTTT. Protein: CASSSPRGGARNTEAFF. The genes are TRBV28 and TRBJ1-1; D perhaps matches TRBD1 (5 bases). Trimming shortened V by 4 bases and J by 1 base, and 19 bases separated the two germline ends. Per germline, CDR1 MDHEN and CDR2 SYDVKM. The CDR3 is made up of 17 amino acids.

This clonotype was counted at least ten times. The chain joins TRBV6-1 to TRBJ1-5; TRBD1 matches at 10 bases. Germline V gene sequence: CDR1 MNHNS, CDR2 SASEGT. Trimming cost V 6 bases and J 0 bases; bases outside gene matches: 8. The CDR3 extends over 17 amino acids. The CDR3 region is CASSHGTGEVSNQPQHF. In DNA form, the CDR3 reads TGTGCCAGCAGCCACGGGACAGGGGAAGTTAGCAATCAGCCCCAGCATTTT.

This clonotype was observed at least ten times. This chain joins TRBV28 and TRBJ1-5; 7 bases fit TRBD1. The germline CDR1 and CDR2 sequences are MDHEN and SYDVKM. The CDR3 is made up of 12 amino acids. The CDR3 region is CATGNSNQPQHF. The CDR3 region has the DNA TGTGCGACAGGGAATAGCAATCAGCCCCAGCATTTT.

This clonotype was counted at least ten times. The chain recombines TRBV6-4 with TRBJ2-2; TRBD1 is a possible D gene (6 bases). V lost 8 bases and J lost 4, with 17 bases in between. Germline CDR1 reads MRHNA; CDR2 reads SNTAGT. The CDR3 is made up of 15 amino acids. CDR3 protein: CASRITQGTTGELFF. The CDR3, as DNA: TGTGCCAGCCGAATAACACAGGGTACCACCGGGGAGCTGTTTTTT.

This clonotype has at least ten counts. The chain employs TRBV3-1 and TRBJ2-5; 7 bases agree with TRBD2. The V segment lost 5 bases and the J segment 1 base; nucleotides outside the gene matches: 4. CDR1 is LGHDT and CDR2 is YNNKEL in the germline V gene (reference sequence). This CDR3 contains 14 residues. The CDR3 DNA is TGTGCCAGCAGCTCACGGACTAGCCAAGAGACCCAGTACTTC. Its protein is CASSSRTSQETQYF.

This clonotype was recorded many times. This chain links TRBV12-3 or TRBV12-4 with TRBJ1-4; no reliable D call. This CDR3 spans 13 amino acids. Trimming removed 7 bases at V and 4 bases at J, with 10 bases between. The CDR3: CASTLGSNEKLFF. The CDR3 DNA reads TGTGCCAGCACCTTGGGGAGTAATGAAAAACTGTTTTTT.

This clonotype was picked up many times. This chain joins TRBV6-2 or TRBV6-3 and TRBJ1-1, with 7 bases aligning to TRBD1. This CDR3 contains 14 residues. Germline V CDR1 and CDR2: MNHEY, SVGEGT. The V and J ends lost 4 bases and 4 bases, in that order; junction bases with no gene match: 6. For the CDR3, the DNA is TGTGCCAGCAGTTCTTACAGGGGCCGCACTGAAGCTTTCTTT. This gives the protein CASSSYRGRTEAFF.

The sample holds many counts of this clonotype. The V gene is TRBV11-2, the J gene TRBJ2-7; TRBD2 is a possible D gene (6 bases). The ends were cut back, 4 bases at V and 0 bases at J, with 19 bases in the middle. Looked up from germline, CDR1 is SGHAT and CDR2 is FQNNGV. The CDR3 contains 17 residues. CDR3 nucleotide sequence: TGTGCCAGCAGCTCCGGGGCTGGCCAGCGGGTCTCCTACGAGCAGTACTTC. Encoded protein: CASSSGAGQRVSYEQYF.

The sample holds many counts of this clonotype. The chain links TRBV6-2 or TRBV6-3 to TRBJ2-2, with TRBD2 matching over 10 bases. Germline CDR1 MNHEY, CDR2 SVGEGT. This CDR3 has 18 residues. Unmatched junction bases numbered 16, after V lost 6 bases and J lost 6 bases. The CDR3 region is CASSRLTLAGEDAGELFF. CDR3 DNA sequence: TGTGCCAGCAGCCGACTAACTCTAGCGGGGGAGGACGCCGGGGAGCTGTTTTTT.

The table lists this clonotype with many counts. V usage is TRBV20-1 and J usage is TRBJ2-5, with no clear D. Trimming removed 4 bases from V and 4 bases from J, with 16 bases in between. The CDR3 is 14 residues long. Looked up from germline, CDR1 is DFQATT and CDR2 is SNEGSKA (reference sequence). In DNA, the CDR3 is TGCAGTGCTATCCGTCTCGGATTAGGAGAGACCCAGTACTTC. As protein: CSAIRLGLGETQYF.

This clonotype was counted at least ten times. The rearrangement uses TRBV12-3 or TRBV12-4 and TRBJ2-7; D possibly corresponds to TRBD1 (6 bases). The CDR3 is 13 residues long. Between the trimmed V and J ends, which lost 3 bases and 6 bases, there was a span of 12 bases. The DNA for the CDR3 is TGTGCCAGCAGTTTGCGGTCCAGGGGCGAGCAGTACTTC. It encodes CASSLRSRGEQYF.

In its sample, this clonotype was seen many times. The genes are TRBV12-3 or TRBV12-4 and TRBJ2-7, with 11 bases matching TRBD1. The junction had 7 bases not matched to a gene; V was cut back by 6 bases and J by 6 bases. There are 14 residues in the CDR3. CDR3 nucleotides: TGTGCCAGCAGCCCCCCGGGACAGGGGGGCGAGCAGTACTTC. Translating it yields CASSPPGQGGEQYF.

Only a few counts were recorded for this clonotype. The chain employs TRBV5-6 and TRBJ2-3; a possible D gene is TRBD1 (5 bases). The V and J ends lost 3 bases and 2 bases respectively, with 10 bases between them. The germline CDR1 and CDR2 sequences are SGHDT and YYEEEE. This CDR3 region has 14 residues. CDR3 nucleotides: TGTGCCAGCAGCTCAGGGTCCCCCACAGATACGCAGTATTTT. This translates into CASSSGSPTDTQYF.

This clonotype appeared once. CDR3 region: CASSSNGQGDNQPQHF. The CDR3 bases are TGTGCCAGCAGTTCAAACGGACAGGGGGACAATCAGCCCCAGCATTTT. The chain employs TRBV28 and TRBJ1-5, with 10 bases that match TRBD1. The CDR3 consists of 16 residues. Trimming took 4 bases from V and 3 from J; bases not matched to a gene: 6. The V gene's germline CDR1 is MDHEN and CDR2 SYDVKM.

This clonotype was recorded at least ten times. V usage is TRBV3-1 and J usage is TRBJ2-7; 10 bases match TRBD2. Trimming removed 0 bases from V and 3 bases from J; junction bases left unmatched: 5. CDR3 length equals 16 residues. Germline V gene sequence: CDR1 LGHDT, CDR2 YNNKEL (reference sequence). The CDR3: CASSQDLGTSVYEQYF. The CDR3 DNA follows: TGTGCCAGCAGCCAAGATTTAGGGACTAGCGTCTACGAGCAGTACTTC.

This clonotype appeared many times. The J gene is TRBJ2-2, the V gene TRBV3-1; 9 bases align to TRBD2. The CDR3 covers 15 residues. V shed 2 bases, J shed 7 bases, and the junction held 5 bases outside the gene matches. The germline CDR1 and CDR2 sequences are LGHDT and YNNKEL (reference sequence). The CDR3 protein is CASSQRTSAGGELFF. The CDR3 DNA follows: TGTGCCAGCAGCCAAAGGACTAGCGCGGGCGGGGAGCTGTTTTTT.

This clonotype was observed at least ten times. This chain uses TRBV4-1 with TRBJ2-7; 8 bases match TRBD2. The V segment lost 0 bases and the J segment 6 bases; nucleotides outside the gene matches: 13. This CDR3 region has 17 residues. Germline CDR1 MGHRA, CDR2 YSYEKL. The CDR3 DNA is TGCGCCAGCAGCCAAGATGCCAGCGGGGGCACCCGGGGCGAGCAGTACTTC. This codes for CASSQDASGGTRGEQYF.

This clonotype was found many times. The CDR3 sequence: CASKTETGELFF. CDR3 DNA: TGTGCCAGCAAGACTGAGACCGGGGAGCTGTTTTTT. The chain couples TRBV2 to TRBJ2-2; no firm D call. The CDR3 sequence is 12 residues long. Germline lookup yields CDR1 SNHLY and CDR2 FYNNEI. Trimming stripped 7 bases from V and 5 bases from J, with 8 bases between.

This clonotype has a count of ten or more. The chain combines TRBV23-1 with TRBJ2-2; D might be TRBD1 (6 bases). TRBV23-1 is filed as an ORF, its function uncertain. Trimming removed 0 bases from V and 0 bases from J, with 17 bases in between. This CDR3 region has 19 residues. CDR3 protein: CASSQSGADRNSNTGELFF. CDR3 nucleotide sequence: TGCGCCAGCAGTCAATCAGGGGCCGACAGGAACTCGAACACCGGGGAGCTGTTTTTT.

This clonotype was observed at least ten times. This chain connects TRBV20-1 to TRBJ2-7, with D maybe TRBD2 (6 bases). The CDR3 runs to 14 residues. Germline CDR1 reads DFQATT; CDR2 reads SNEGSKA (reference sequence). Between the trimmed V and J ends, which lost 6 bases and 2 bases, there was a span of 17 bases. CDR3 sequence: CSAGSPTNPYEQYF. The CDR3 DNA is TGCAGTGCCGGGAGTCCTACAAACCCCTACGAGCAGTACTTC.

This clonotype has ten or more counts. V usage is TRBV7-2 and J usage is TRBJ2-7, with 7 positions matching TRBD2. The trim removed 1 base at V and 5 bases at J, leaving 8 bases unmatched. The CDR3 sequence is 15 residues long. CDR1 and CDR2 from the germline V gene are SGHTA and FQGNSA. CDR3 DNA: TGTGCCAGCAGCTTAGGCGGGAGAAACGGCCACGAGCAGTACTTC. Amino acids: CASSLGGRNGHEQYF.

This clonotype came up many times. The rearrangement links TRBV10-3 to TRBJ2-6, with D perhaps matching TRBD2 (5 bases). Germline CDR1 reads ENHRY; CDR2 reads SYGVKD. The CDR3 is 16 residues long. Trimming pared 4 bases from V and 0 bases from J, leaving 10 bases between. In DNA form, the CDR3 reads TGTGCCATCAGTGTCAGCGGCCCCTCTGGGGCCAACGTCCTGACTTTC. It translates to CAISVSGPSGANVLTF.

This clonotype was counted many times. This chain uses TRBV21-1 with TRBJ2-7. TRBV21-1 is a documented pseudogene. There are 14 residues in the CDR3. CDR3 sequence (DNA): TGTGCCAGCAGCAAAGTAGGCCAGACCTACGAGCAGTACTTC. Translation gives CASSKVGQTYEQYF.

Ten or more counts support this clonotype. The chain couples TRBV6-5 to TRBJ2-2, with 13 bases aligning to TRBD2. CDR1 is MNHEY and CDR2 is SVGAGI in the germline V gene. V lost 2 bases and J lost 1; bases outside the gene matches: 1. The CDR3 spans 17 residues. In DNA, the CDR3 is TGTGCCAGCAGTTACACTAGCGGGAGGGTGAACACCGGGGAGCTGTTTTTT. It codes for CASSYTSGRVNTGELFF.

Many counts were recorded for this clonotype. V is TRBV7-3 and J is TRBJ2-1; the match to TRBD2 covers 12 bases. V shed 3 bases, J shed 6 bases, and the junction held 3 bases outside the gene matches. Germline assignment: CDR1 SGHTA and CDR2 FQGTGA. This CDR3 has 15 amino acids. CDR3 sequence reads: CASSLTSGSSNEQFF. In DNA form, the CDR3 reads TGTGCCAGCAGCTTGACTAGCGGGAGTAGCAATGAGCAGTTCTTC.

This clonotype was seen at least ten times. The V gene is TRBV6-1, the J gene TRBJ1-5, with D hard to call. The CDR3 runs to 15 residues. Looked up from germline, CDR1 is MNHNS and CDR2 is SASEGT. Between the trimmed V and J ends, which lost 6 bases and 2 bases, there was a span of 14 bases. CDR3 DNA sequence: TGTGCCAGCAGGACCGGGGAATCGGGCAATCAGCCCCAGCATTTT. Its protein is CASRTGESGNQPQHF.

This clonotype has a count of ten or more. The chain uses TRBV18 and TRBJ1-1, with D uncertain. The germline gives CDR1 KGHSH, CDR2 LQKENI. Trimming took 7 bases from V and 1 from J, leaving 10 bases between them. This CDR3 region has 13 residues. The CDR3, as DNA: TGTGCCAGCTTAACCGACCAGAACACTGAAGCTTTCTTT. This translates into CASLTDQNTEAFF.

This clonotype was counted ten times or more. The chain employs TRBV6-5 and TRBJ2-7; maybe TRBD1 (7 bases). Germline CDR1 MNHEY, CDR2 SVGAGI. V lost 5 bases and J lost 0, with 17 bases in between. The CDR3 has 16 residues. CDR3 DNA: TGTGCCAGCAGTACCGAGGAGGGGGCTCTCTCCTACGAGCAGTACTTC. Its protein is CASSTEEGALSYEQYF.

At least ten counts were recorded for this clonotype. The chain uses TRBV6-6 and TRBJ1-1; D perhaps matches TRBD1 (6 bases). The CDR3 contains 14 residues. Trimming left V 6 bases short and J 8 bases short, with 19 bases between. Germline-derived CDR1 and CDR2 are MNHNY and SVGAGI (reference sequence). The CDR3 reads CASSRQDRTPEAFF. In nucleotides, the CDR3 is TGTGCCAGCAGCCGACAGGACCGAACCCCCGAAGCTTTCTTT.